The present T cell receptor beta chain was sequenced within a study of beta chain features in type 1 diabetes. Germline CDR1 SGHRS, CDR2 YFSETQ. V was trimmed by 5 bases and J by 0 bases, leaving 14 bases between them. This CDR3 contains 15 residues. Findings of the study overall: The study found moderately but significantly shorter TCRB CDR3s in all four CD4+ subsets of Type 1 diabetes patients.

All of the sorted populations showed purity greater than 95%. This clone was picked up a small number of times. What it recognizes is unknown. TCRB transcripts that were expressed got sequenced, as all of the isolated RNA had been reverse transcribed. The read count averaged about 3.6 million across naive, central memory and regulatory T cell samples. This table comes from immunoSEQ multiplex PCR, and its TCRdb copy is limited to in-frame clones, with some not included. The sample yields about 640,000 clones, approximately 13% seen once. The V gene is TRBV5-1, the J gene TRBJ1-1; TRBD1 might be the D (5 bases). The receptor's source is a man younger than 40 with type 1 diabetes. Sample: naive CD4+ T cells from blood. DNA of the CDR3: TGCGCCAGCAGTCGGGACCTTACCTTGAACACTGAAGCTTTCTTT. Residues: CASSRDLTLNTEAFF.